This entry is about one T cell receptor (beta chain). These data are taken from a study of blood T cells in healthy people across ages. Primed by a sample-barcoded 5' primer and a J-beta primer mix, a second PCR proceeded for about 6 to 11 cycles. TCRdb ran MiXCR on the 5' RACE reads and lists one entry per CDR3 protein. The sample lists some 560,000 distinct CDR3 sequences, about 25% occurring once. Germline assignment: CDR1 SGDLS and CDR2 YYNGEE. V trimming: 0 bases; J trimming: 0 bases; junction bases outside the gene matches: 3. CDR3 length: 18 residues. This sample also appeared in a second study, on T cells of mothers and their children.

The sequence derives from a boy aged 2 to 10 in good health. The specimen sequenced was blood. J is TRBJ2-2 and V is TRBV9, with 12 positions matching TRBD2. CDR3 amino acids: CASSVGLAGGPNTGELFF. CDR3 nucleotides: TGTGCCAGCAGCGTAGGTCTAGCGGGGGGGCCGAACACCGGGGAGCTGTTTTTT.